A single sample is the source of the 32 T cell receptor beta chains below, sequenced in a study of cytomegalovirus exposure and HLA in healthy donors. Vbeta (60) and Jbeta (13) primers were used in the PCR. The assay was immunoSEQ multiplex PCR, and TCRdb's table has in-frame clones only and misses some. The sample includes under 200,000 clones, approximately 86% of them seen just once. Sequenced: PBMCs. The source of these receptors is a young woman in good health and CMV-seronegative.

This CDR3 reads CASSYGTSGRTDTQYF. The DNA for the CDR3 is TGTGCCAGCAGCTACGGGACTAGCGGGAGGACAGATACGCAGTATTTT. The chain uses TRBV11-3 and TRBJ2-3; 15 bases align to TRBD2. Germline trimming cut 4 bases from V and 3 bases from J; bases unmatched to any gene: 2. CDR1 and CDR2 from the germline V gene are SGHNT and YENEEA. This CDR3 contains 16 residues.

This clone was recorded once. The genes are TRBV6-1 and TRBJ1-4, with TRBD1 as a possible D gene (5 bases). CDR3 length: 16 amino acids. With 0 bases removed from V and 4 bases from J, the gap between germline ends came to 12 bases. The germline V gene encodes CDR1 MNHNS and CDR2 SASEGT. The CDR3 loop reads CASSEAGGVGNEKLFF. CDR3 nucleotide sequence: TGTGCCAGCAGTGAAGCGGGGGGGGTAGGTAATGAAAAACTGTTTTTT.

This chain joins TRBV7-8 and TRBJ2-7, with no clear D. V gave up 2 bases and J gave up 2 bases, with 10 bases separating them. Germline CDR1 is SGHVS and CDR2 is FQNEAQ. The CDR3 runs to 14 residues. DNA of the CDR3: TGTGCCAGCAGCTTAAGACTGGAAGCCTACGAGCAGTACTTC. This codes for CASSLRLEAYEQYF.

The chain recombines TRBV5-1 with TRBJ2-7; D is ambiguous. Trimming took off 4 bases at V and 7 bases at J, with 18 bases between the two ends. This CDR3 is 14 amino acids long. The V gene's germline CDR1 is SGHRS and CDR2 YFSETQ. Written as DNA, the CDR3 is TGCGCCAGCAGCCCGCGAAGCGTAGATAAAGAGCAGTACTTC. Protein: CASSPRSVDKEQYF.

This clone was counted a single time. The chain combines TRBV11-2 with TRBJ2-7, with D tentatively TRBD2 (6 bases). Trimming pared 3 bases from V and 4 bases from J, leaving 19 bases between. CDR1 and CDR2 from the germline V gene are SGHAT and FQNNGV. CDR3 length: 16 residues. The CDR3 sequence is CASSFSPGAGPYEQYF. Written as DNA, the CDR3 is TGTGCCAGCAGCTTCTCTCCCGGGGCGGGGCCTTACGAGCAGTACTTC.

This rearrangement joins TRBV6-6 to TRBJ2-7, with D tentatively TRBD1 (5 bases). Trimming cost V 6 bases and J 4 bases, with 13 bases left between them. Per the germline V gene, CDR1 is MNHNY and CDR2 is SVGAGI (reference sequence). This CDR3 comprises 13 residues. The CDR3 region is CASSQVGRYEQYF. In DNA form, the CDR3 reads TGTGCCAGCAGCCAAGTGGGGCGGTACGAGCAGTACTTC.

The chain has TRBV5-1 and TRBJ2-3; 13 bases agree with TRBD2. After removal of 2 bases from V and 4 bases from J, the junction contained 4 bases not matched to a gene. The CDR3 is 16 amino acids. The germline gives CDR1 SGHRS, CDR2 YFSETQ. This CDR3 reads CASSFRTSGGADTQYF. For the CDR3, the DNA is TGCGCCAGCAGCTTCCGGACTAGCGGGGGCGCAGATACGCAGTATTTT.

The chain links TRBV14 to TRBJ1-4; 7 bases map to TRBD1. The CDR3 loop spans 15 amino acids. The V and J ends lost 4 bases and 5 bases, in that order; junction bases with no gene match: 7. The V gene's germline CDR1 is SGHDN and CDR2 FVKESK. The CDR3 here is CASSRLGQQNEKLFF. In DNA, the CDR3 is TGTGCCAGCAGCCGCCTGGGACAGCAGAATGAAAAACTGTTTTTT.

The chain joins TRBV5-1 to TRBJ1-6; D call uncertain. The V gene lost 4 bases and the J gene lost 8 bases, with 10 bases spanning the gap. CDR3 size: 13 residues. Germline CDR1 is SGHRS and CDR2 is YFSETQ. The CDR3 nucleotides read TGCGCCAGCAGCACCGCCCGGGATTCACCCCTCCACTTT. Translation: CASSTARDSPLHF.

This clone was detected ten times or more. The genes are TRBV5-4 and TRBJ2-6, with D perhaps TRBD2 (6 bases). CDR1 and CDR2 from the germline V gene are SGHNT and YYREEE (reference sequence). V was trimmed by 2 bases and J by 13 bases, leaving 13 bases between them. The CDR3 loop spans 13 amino acids. CDR3 sequence (DNA): TGTGCCAGCAGCTTTGAGAGGGGAGGTGTCCTGACTTTC. Its protein product is CASSFERGGVLTF.

CDR3 sequence reads: CASSSFYEQYF. CDR3 sequence (DNA): TGTGCCAGCAGCTCGTTTTACGAGCAGTACTTC. V gene TRBV7-8 combines with J gene TRBJ2-7; D gene uncertain. Germline V CDR1 and CDR2: SGHVS, FQNEAQ. The CDR3 runs to 11 residues. The germline V and J ends were trimmed by 4 bases and 4 bases, with 5 bases remaining between them.

The V call is TRBV6-1, the J call TRBJ1-3; weak D call: TRBD1 (5 bases). From germline, CDR1 is MNHNS and CDR2 SASEGT. The V end was cut by 5 bases, the J end by 4 bases, with 9 bases between. This CDR3 is 13 amino acids long. In nucleotides, the CDR3 is TGTGCCAGCAGTATGACAGTCGGAAACACCATATATTTT. Protein sequence: CASSMTVGNTIYF.

The rearrangement links TRBV10-2 to TRBJ1-2; D is ambiguous. Germline V lookup: CDR1 WSHSY, CDR2 SAAADI. Between the trimmed V and J ends, which lost 3 bases and 3 bases, there was a span of 11 bases. The CDR3 length is 14 residues. The CDR3 bases are TGCGCCAGCAGTGACGGTGGAGTCGACTATGGCTACACCTTC. Its protein product is CASSDGGVDYGYTF.

The chain couples TRBV12-5 to TRBJ2-5; 10 bases agree with TRBD2. V lost 5 bases and J lost 3; bases outside the gene matches: 12. CDR1 is LGHNT, CDR2 FRNRAP, per germline. The CDR3 is 17 residues long. CDR3 in DNA: TGTGCTAGTGGTCTGACCCCAACTAGCGGGATCAAAGAGACCCAGTACTTC. Amino acid sequence: CASGLTPTSGIKETQYF. The variable domain in full, with the rest retrieved from reference TRBV12-5 and TRBJ2-5, is DARVTQTPRHKVTEMGQEVTMRCQPILGHNTVFWYRQTMMQGLELLAYFRNRAPLDDSGMPKDRFSAEMPDATLATLKIQPSEPRDSAVYFCASGLTPTSGIKETQYFGPGTRLLVL.

The rearrangement links TRBV27 to TRBJ2-1; 10 bases are a match to TRBD2. V trimming: 4 bases; J trimming: 3 bases; junction bases outside the gene matches: 6. From germline, CDR1 is MNHEY and CDR2 SMNVEV (reference sequence). The CDR3 runs 16 residues. The CDR3 is CASSSIAGGVYNEQFF. CDR3 sequence (DNA): TGTGCCAGCAGTTCGATAGCGGGGGGAGTCTACAATGAGCAGTTCTTC.

The chain uses TRBV11-3 and TRBJ1-1, with 11 bases that match TRBD1. V shed 3 bases, J shed 3 bases, and the junction held 3 bases outside the gene matches. CDR1 is SGHNT and CDR2 is YENEEA in the germline V gene. The CDR3 consists of 15 residues. As DNA, the CDR3 is TGTGCCAGCAGCTTGACGGGACAGGGGGACACTGAAGCTTTCTTT. As protein: CASSLTGQGDTEAFF.

This clone has just a few counts. V is TRBV28 and J is TRBJ1-1; 8 bases fit TRBD1. The germline gives CDR1 MDHEN, CDR2 SYDVKM. The V segment lost 5 bases and the J segment 11 bases; nucleotides outside the gene matches: 10. The CDR3 totals 13 residues. The CDR3: CASSPRTGIEAFF. The DNA for the CDR3 is TGTGCCAGCAGTCCGCGGACAGGGATCGAGGCTTTCTTT.

The count of this clone is one. The chain recombines TRBV14 with TRBJ2-2; 7 bases fit TRBD1. The CDR3 runs 16 residues. After removal of 5 bases from V and 5 bases from J, the junction contained 11 bases not matched to a gene. The germline V gene encodes CDR1 SGHDN and CDR2 FVKESK. CDR3: CASSFLRDSQTGELFF. The CDR3 DNA is TGTGCCAGCAGCTTTCTCCGGGACAGCCAGACCGGGGAGCTGTTTTTT.

V and J are TRBV28 and TRBJ2-3; the D gene is possibly TRBD1 (6 bases). V lost 6 bases to trimming and J lost 6 bases, with 19 bases between them. The CDR3 is made up of 15 amino acids. In germline, CDR1 is MDHEN, CDR2 SYDVKM. The CDR3 coding sequence is TGTGCCAGCAGAAAAGGCGGGCGGACAGCGGATACGCAGTATTTT. Its protein is CASRKGGRTADTQYF.

The chain employs TRBV6-1 and TRBJ2-6, with 7 bases that match TRBD2. Germline CDR1 and CDR2: MNHNS and SASEGT. This CDR3 region has 16 residues. Unmatched junction bases numbered 3, after V lost 4 bases and J lost 0 bases. CDR3 in amino acids: CASSAGRGSGANVLTF. CDR3 nucleotide sequence: TGTGCCAGCAGTGCGGGGAGGGGCTCTGGGGCCAACGTCCTGACTTTC.

The table lists this clone with a count of one. The chain combines TRBV2 with TRBJ1-5; 7 nucleotides line up with TRBD1. Losses at the gene ends were 6 bases for V and 4 bases for J; bases not matched to a gene: 3. Germline CDR1 is SNHLY and CDR2 is FYNNEI. This CDR3 comprises 13 residues. The CDR3 loop is CASRGQKNQPQHF. The CDR3, as DNA: TGTGCCAGCAGGGGACAGAAGAATCAGCCCCAGCATTTT.

This clone was detected only once. The chain carries TRBV6-1 and TRBJ2-1; 9 nucleotides align to TRBD1. The CDR3 loop spans 15 amino acids. Germline lookup yields CDR1 MNHNS and CDR2 SASEGT. V gave up 8 bases and J gave up 8 bases; unmatched junction bases: 13. The CDR3 nucleotides are TGTGCCAGCGGAACCGGGACAGGGAATAACCATGAGCAGTTCTTC. This encodes CASGTGTGNNHEQFF.

The gene calls are TRBV6-5 and TRBJ2-5, with D unclear. Germline-derived CDR1 and CDR2 are MNHEY and SVGAGI. There are 12 residues in the CDR3. Trimming removed 5 bases from V and 2 bases from J, with 6 bases in between. The CDR3 nucleotides read TGTGCCAGCAGTATACAGCAAGAGACCCAGTACTTC. Translation gives CASSIQQETQYF.

The rearrangement links TRBV30 to TRBJ2-1, with 8 bases lining up with TRBD2. The length of the CDR3 is 13 residues. The V segment lost 8 bases and the J segment 6 bases; nucleotides outside the gene matches: 9. CDR1 and CDR2 from the germline V gene are GTSNPN and SVGIG (reference sequence). The CDR3 sequence is CALGGGLINEQFF. The CDR3 region has the DNA TGTGCCCTTGGCGGGGGGCTCATCAATGAGCAGTTCTTC. The full variable domain, completed using reference TRBV30 and TRBJ2-1, is SQTIHQWPATLVQPVGSPLSLECTVEGTSNPNLYWYRQAAGRGLQLLFYSVGIGQISSEVPQNLSASRPQDRQFILSSKKLLLSDSGFYLCALGGGLINEQFFGPGTRLTVL.

The rearrangement uses TRBV28 and TRBJ2-2, with 10 bases that match TRBD1. This CDR3 comprises 16 residues. Trimming removed 5 bases from V and 6 bases from J; junction bases left unmatched: 9. CDR1 is MDHEN, CDR2 SYDVKM, per germline. The CDR3, as DNA: TGTGCCAGCAGTGAACCGGGACAGGGGCTAGCCGGGGAGCTGTTTTTT. It translates to CASSEPGQGLAGELFF.

This clone came up a few times. The chain recombines TRBV5-1 with TRBJ2-2; D gene uncertain. CDR3 length: 15 amino acids. CDR1 and CDR2 from the germline V gene are SGHRS and YFSETQ. Between the trimmed V and J ends, which lost 0 bases and 4 bases, there was a span of 10 bases. This chain's CDR3 is CASSLASYGTGELFF. The CDR3 DNA is TGCGCCAGCAGCTTGGCTAGTTATGGCACCGGGGAGCTGTTTTTT.

This chain connects TRBV5-1 to TRBJ2-5, with D maybe TRBD1 (6 bases). V lost 0 bases, J lost 3 bases, and 9 bases lay in between. The CDR3 runs to 14 residues. Germline V gene lookup returns CDR1 SGHRS and CDR2 YFSETQ. The CDR3 sequence is CASSLGQAEETQYF. As DNA, the CDR3 is TGCGCCAGCAGCTTGGGACAGGCCGAAGAGACCCAGTACTTC.

V gene TRBV2 combines with J gene TRBJ1-1; 8 nucleotides align to TRBD1. This CDR3 is built from 14 residues. After removal of 5 bases from V and 4 bases from J, the junction contained 6 bases not matched to a gene. Germline CDR1 is SNHLY and CDR2 is FYNNEI. CDR3 protein: CASSQQGGGTEAFF. As DNA, the CDR3 is TGTGCCAGCAGTCAACAGGGGGGTGGCACTGAAGCTTTCTTT. Based on the CDR3 plus reference TRBV2 and TRBJ1-1, the full variable domain is EPEVTQTPSHQVTQMGQEVILRCVPISNHLYFYWYRQILGQKVEFLVSFYNNEISEKSEIFDDQFSVERPDGSNFTLKIRSTKLEDSAMYFCASSQQGGGTEAFFGQGTRLTVV.

The rearrangement links TRBV28 to TRBJ1-1; 7 bases fit TRBD1. The germline CDR1 and CDR2 sequences are MDHEN and SYDVKM. Trimming cost V 2 bases and J 4 bases; bases outside gene matches: 13. The CDR3 runs 17 residues. DNA for the CDR3: TGTGCCAGCAGTTTACTTATCCCGACAGGGCCAGGCACTGAAGCTTTCTTT. It is translated as CASSLLIPTGPGTEAFF. Full variable domain (missing parts from reference TRBV28 and TRBJ1-1): DVKVTQSSRYLVKRTGEKVFLECVQDMDHENMFWYRQDPGLGLRLIYFSYDVKMKEKGDIPEGYSVSREKKERFSLILESASTNQTSMYLCASSLLIPTGPGTEAFFGQGTRLTVV.

The rearrangement links TRBV27 to TRBJ2-3; 10 nucleotides agree with TRBD2. CDR1 MNHEY and CDR2 SMNVEV come from the germline V gene (reference sequence). V shed 8 bases and J 5 bases; nucleotides not matched to a gene: 7. This CDR3 has 14 amino acids. CDR3 residues: CASRRTSGEDTQYF. CDR3 nucleotides: TGTGCCAGCCGAAGAACTAGCGGGGAAGATACGCAGTATTTT.

This clone was detected once. The chain uses TRBV7-3 and TRBJ2-2, with D perhaps matching TRBD1 (5 bases). V was trimmed by 3 bases and J by 0 bases, leaving 17 bases between them. The germline CDR1 and CDR2 sequences are SGHTA and FQGTGA. The CDR3 is made up of 18 amino acids. This CDR3 reads CASSLFPLGQSNTGELFF. The CDR3 DNA sequence: TGTGCCAGCAGCTTGTTCCCCCTGGGGCAATCGAACACCGGGGAGCTGTTTTTT.

The chain carries TRBV5-1 and TRBJ1-2; 8 bases fit TRBD1. Germline V gives CDR1 SGHRS, CDR2 YFSETQ. The V segment lost 4 bases and the J segment 8 bases; nucleotides outside the gene matches: 4. This CDR3 comprises 12 residues. This chain's CDR3 is CASSPRTGGYTF. The CDR3 DNA reads as TGCGCCAGCAGCCCAAGGACAGGGGGCTACACCTTC.